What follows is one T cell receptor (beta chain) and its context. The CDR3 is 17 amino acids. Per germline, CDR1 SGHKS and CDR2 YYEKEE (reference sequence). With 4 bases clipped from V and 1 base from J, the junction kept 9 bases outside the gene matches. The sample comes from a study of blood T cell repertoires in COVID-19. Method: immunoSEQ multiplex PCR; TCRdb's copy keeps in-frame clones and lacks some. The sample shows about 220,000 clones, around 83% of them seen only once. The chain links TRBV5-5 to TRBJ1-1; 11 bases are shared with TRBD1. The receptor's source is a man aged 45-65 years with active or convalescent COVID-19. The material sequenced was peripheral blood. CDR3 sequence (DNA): TGTGCCAGCAGCACCGGACAGGGGGCTTCGGGGAACACTGAAGCTTTCTTT. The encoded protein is CASSTGQGASGNTEAFF.